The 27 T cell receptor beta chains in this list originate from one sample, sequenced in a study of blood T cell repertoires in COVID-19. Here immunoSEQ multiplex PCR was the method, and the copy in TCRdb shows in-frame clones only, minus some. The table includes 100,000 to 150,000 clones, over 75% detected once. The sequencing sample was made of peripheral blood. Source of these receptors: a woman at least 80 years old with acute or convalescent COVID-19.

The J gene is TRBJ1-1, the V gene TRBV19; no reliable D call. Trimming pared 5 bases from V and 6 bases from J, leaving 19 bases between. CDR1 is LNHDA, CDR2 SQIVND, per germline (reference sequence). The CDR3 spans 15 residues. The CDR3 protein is CASSPDYGYKAEAFF. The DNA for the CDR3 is TGTGCCAGTAGTCCGGACTACGGATACAAGGCTGAAGCTTTCTTT.

This CDR3 is CASSDRGASGNTIYF. The CDR3 DNA reads TGTGCCAGCAGTGATCGGGGGGCTTCTGGAAACACCATATATTTT. V and J are TRBV6-1 and TRBJ1-3; tentative D call: TRBD1 (6 bases). The CDR3 consists of 15 residues. Germline V gives CDR1 MNHNS, CDR2 SASEGT. Trimming left V 3 bases short and J 1 base short, with 10 bases between.

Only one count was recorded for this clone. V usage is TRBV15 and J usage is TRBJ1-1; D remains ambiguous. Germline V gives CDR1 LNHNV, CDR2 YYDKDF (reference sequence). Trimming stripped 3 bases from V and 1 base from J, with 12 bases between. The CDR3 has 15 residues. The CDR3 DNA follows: TGTGCCACCAGCAGTCGCGGAGGTTGGAACACTGAAGCTTTCTTT. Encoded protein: CATSSRGGWNTEAFF.

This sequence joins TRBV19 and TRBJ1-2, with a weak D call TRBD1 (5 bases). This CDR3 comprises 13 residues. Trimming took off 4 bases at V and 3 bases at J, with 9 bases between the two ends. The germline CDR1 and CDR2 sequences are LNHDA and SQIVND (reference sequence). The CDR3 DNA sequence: TGTGCCAGTAGTAAGACAGAACACTATGGCTACACCTTC. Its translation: CASSKTEHYGYTF.

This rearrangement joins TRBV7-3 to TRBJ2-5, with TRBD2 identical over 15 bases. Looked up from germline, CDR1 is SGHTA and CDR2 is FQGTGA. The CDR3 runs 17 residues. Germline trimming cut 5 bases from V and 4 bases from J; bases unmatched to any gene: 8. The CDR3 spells CASSPRGLAGGVETQYF. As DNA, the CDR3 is TGTGCCAGCAGCCCTAGGGGACTAGCGGGGGGAGTAGAGACCCAGTACTTC.

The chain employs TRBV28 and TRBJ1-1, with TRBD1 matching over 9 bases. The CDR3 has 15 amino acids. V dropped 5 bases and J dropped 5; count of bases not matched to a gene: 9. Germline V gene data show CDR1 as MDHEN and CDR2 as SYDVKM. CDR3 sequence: CASSLPTGGRTEAFF. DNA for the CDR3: TGTGCCAGCAGTCTACCGACAGGGGGTAGGACTGAAGCTTTCTTT.

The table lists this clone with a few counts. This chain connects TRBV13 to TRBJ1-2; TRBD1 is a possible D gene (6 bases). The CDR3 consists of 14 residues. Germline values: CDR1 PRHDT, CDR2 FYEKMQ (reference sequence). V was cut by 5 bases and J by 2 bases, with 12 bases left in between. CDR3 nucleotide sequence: TGTGCCAGCAGCACCCTGACAGGAAACTATGGCTACACCTTC. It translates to CASSTLTGNYGYTF.

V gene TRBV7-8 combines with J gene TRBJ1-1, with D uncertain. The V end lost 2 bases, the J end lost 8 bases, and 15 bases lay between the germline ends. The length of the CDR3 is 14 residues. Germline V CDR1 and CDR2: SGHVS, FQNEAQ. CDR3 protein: CASSLSGPVTEAFF. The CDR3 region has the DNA TGTGCCAGCAGCTTAAGTGGCCCCGTGACAGAAGCTTTCTTT.

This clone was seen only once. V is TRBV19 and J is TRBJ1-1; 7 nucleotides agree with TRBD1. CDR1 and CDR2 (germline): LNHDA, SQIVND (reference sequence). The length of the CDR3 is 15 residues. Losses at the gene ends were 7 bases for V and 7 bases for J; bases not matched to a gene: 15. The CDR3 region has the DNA TGTGCCAGTACCCGACAGGGATTACGTATTGGTGAAGCTTTCTTT. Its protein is CASTRQGLRIGEAFF. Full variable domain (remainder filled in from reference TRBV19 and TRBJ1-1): DGGITQSPKYLFRKEGQNVTLSCEQNLNHDAMYWYRQDPGQGLRLIYYSQIVNDFQKGDIAEGYSVSREKKESFPLTVTSAQKNPTAFYLCASTRQGLRIGEAFFGQGTRLTVV.

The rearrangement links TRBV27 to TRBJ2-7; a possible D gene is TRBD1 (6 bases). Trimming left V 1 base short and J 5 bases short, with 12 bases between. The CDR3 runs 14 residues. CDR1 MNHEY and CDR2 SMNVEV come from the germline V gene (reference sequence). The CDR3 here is CASSLYRDGNEQYF. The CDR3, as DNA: TGTGCCAGCAGTTTATACAGGGACGGTAACGAGCAGTACTTC.

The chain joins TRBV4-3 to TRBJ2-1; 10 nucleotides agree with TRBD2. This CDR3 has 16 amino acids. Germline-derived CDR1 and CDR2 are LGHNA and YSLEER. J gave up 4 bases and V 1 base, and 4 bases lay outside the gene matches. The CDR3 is CASSQGSGGVYNEQFF. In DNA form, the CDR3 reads TGCGCCAGCAGCCAAGGGAGCGGGGGGGTTTACAATGAGCAGTTCTTC.

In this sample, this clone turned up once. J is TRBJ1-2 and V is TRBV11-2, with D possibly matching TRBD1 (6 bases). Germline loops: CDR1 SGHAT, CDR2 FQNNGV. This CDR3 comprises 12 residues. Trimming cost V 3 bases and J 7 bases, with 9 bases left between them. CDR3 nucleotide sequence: TGTGCCAGCAGCTTGGGACAAACTGGCTACACCTTC. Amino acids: CASSLGQTGYTF.

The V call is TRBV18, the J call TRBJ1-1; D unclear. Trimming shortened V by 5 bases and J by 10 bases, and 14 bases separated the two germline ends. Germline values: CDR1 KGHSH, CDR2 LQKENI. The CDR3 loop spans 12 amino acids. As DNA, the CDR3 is TGTGCCAGCTCAGGTCTCGGTGATTCAGCTTTCTTT. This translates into CASSGLGDSAFF.

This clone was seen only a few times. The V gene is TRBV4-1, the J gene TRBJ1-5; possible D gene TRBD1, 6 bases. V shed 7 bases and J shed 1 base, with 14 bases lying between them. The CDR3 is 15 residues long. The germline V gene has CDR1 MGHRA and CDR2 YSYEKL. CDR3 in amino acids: CASTEGQWSNQPQHF. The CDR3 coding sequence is TGCGCCAGCACAGAAGGACAGTGGAGCAATCAGCCCCAGCATTTT.

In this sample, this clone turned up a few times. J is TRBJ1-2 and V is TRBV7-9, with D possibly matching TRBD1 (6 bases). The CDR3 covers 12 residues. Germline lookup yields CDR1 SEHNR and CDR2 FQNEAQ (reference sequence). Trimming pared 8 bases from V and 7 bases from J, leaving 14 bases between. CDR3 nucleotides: TGTGCCAGCTCGGAACAACAGGGTGGCTACACCTTC. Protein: CASSEQQGGYTF.

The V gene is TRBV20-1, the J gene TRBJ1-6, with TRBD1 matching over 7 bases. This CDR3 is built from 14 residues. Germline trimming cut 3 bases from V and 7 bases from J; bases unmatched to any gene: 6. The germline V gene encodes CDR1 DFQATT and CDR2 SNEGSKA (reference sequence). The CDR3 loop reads CSASRTGVNSPLHF. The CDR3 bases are TGCAGTGCTAGTAGAACAGGGGTAAATTCACCCCTCCACTTT.

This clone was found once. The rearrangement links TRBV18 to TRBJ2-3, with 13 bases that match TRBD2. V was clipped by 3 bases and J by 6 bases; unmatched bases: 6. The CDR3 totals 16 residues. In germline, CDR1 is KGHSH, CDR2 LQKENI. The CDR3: CASSPGLAGFGDTQYF. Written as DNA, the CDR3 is TGTGCCAGCTCACCGGGACTAGCGGGGTTTGGGGATACGCAGTATTTT.

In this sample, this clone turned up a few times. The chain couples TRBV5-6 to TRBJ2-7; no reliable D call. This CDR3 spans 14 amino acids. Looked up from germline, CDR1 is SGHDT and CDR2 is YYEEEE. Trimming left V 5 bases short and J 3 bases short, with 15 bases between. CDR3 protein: CASRPLTRNYEQYV. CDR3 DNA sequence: TGTGCCAGCAGACCCCTTACACGAAACTACGAGCAGTACGTC.

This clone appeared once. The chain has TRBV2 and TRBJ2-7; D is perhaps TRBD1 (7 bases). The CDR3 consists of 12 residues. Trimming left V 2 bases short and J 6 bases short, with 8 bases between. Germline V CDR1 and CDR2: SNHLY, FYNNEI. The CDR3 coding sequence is TGTGCCAGCAGTGAACAGGGGGGCGAGCAGTACTTC. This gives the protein CASSEQGGEQYF.

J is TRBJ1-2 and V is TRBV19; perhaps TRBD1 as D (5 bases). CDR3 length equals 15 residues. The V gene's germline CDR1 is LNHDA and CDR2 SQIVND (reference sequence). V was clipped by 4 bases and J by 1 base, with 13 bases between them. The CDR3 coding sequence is TGTGCCAGTAGTAAGACCCCGGGGGATAACTATGGCTACACCTTC. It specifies CASSKTPGDNYGYTF.

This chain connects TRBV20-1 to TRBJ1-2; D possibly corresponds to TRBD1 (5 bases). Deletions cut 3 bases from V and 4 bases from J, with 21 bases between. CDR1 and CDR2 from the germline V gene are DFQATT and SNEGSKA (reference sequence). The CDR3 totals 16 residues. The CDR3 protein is CSASILQLGGTYGYTF. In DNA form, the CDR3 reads TGCAGTGCTAGTATTCTTCAGTTGGGAGGGACCTATGGCTACACCTTC.

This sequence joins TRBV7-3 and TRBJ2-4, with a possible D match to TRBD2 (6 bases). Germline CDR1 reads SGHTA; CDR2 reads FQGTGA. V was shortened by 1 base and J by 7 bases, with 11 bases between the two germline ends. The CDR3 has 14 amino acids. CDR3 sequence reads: CASSLSGGDNIQYF. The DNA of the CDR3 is TGTGCCAGCAGCTTAAGCGGCGGGGACAACATTCAGTACTTC.

The CDR3 reads CASSRGGEGNQPQHF. CDR3 in DNA: TGTGCCAGCAGTCGGGGAGGCGAAGGCAATCAGCCCCAGCATTTT. The rearrangement uses TRBV6-2 or TRBV6-3 and TRBJ1-5; D ambiguous. The CDR3 is 15 residues long. V lost 5 bases to trimming and J lost 2 bases, with 13 bases between them. Germline lookup yields CDR1 MNHEY and CDR2 SVGEGT.

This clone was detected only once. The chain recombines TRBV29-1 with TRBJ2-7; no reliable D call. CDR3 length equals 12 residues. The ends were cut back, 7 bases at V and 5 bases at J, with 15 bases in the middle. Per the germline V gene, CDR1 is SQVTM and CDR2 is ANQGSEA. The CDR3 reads CSGQRDTHEQYF. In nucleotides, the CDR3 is TGCAGCGGCCAACGAGACACGCACGAGCAGTACTTC.

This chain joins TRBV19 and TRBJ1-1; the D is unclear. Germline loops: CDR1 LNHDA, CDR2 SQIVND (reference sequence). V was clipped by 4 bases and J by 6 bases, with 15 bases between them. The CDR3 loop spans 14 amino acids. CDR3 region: CASSTRYSISEAFF. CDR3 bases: TGTGCCAGTAGTACTAGGTATTCGATCTCTGAAGCTTTCTTT.

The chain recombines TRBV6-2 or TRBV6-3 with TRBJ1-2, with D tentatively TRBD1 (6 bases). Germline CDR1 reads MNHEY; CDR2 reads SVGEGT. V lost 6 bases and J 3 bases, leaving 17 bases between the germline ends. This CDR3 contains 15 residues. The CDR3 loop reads CASSPSGQTYYGYTF. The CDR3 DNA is TGTGCCAGCAGCCCCTCCGGACAGACCTACTATGGCTACACCTTC.

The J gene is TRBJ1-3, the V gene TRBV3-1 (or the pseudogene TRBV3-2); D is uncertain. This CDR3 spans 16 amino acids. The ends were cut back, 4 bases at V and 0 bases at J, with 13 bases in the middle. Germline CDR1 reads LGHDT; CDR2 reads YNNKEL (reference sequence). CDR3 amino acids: CASSLPTDFSGNTIYF. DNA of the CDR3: TGTGCCAGCAGCCTCCCCACGGACTTCTCTGGAAACACCATATATTTT.